This passage covers 3 T cell receptor beta chains from one sample sequenced in a study of T cell responses to AZD1222 COVID-19 vaccine. Only in-frame clones appear in the TCRdb table, and some are missing; sequencing was by immunoSEQ multiplex PCR. The profile shows 150,000 to 200,000 clones, 85% to 95% of them singletons. Here the sequenced sample was peripheral blood, taken on day 0 of AZD1222 vaccination. Receptors were obtained from an adult in good health.

The chain has TRBV11-2 and TRBJ1-2; 7 bases map to TRBD1. CDR3 length: 16 residues. Germline trimming cut 5 bases from V and 8 bases from J; bases unmatched to any gene: 17. The germline V gene has CDR1 SGHAT and CDR2 FQNNGV. The CDR3 region is CASSPLYRQGERGYTF. CDR3 nucleotides: TGTGCCAGCAGCCCTCTTTACAGACAGGGAGAGCGGGGCTACACCTTC.

V and J are TRBV27 and TRBJ1-1, with 9 bases identical to TRBD1. The germline V gene has CDR1 MNHEY and CDR2 SMNVEV (reference sequence). The CDR3 consists of 14 residues. V was clipped by 2 bases and J by 6 bases; unmatched bases: 4. The CDR3 here is CASSLGTGMAEAFF. Written as DNA, the CDR3 is TGTGCCAGCAGTTTAGGGACAGGGATGGCTGAAGCTTTCTTT.

The chain carries TRBV19 and TRBJ1-4; a possible D gene is TRBD1 (5 bases). V lost 6 bases and J 2 bases, leaving 13 bases between the germline ends. The CDR3 totals 15 residues. In germline, CDR1 is LNHDA, CDR2 SQIVND (reference sequence). Here the CDR3 DNA reads TGTGCCAGTAGAAAACAGGACTCGACTAATGAAAAACTGTTTTTT. Amino acid sequence: CASRKQDSTNEKLFF. Filled out from reference TRBV19 and TRBJ1-4, the complete variable domain reads DGGITQSPKYLFRKEGQNVTLSCEQNLNHDAMYWYRQDPGQGLRLIYYSQIVNDFQKGDIAEGYSVSREKKESFPLTVTSAQKNPTAFYLCASRKQDSTNEKLFFGSGTQLSVL.